Each of the 24 T cell receptor beta chains below was sequenced from the same sample in a study of control samples from healthy donors and cancer patients. Sequenced by immunoSEQ multiplex PCR; TCRdb stores in-frame clones only, minus some. The sample holds 65,000 to 70,000 clones, approximately 84% seen once. The specimen sequenced was PBMCs. The origin of the receptors is a woman aged 45-60 years with lung cancer.

The chain links TRBV4-1 to TRBJ2-3; 9 bases align to TRBD1. Germline values: CDR1 MGHRA, CDR2 YSYEKL. With V trimmed by 6 bases and J by 0 bases, 10 bases remained unmatched. CDR3 size: 17 residues. The CDR3 spells CASRYNRDRASTDTQYF. The CDR3 coding sequence is TGCGCCAGCAGATACAACCGGGACAGGGCTAGCACAGATACGCAGTATTTT.

This clone was detected a few times. The V and J genes are TRBV9 and TRBJ1-2; D may be TRBD1 (5 bases). Germline V lookup: CDR1 SGDLS, CDR2 YYNGEE. CDR3 size: 13 residues. Trimming shortened V by 2 bases and J by 4 bases, and 9 bases separated the two germline ends. In nucleotides, the CDR3 is TGTGCCAGCAGCGTGCAGGGCTTCTATGGCTACACCTTC. It specifies CASSVQGFYGYTF.

V usage is TRBV29-1 and J usage is TRBJ1-2; TRBD1 is a possible D gene (5 bases). Germline V lookup: CDR1 SQVTM, CDR2 ANQGSEA. The CDR3 runs 15 residues. Trimming shortened V by 6 bases and J by 6 bases, and 23 bases separated the two germline ends. CDR3 amino acids: CSVERGSGGSNGYTF. CDR3 nucleotides: TGCAGCGTGGAACGGGGCTCGGGGGGGAGTAATGGCTACACCTTC.

This chain links TRBV5-1 with TRBJ1-3, with D possibly matching TRBD1 (5 bases). Between the trimmed V and J ends, which lost 3 bases and 9 bases, there was a span of 16 bases. The CDR3 is 14 residues long. Germline V gene data show CDR1 as SGHRS and CDR2 as YFSETQ. CDR3 nucleotides: TGCGCCAGCAGCTCGACTACTCCTCAGGGCACCATATATTTT. Amino acids: CASSSTTPQGTIYF.

The rearrangement uses TRBV27 and TRBJ1-5; D remains unclear. Trimming left V 8 bases short and J 3 bases short, with 11 bases between. This CDR3 has 13 amino acids. The germline V gene encodes CDR1 MNHEY and CDR2 SMNVEV (reference sequence). CDR3 region: CASSSTYNQPQHF. The CDR3 bases are TGTGCCAGCTCAAGTACCTACAATCAGCCCCAGCATTTT.

The V and J genes are TRBV24-1 and TRBJ1-1; D remains unclear. In germline, CDR1 is KGHDR, CDR2 SFDVKD. V gave up 3 bases and J gave up 1 base, with 2 bases separating them. The CDR3 length is 12 residues. The CDR3 nucleotides are TGTGCCACCAGTGATGGGAACACTGAAGCTTTCTTT. Translated: CATSDGNTEAFF.

This clone was detected only a few times. The CDR3 sequence is CASSMWASLNTEAFF. In DNA, the CDR3 is TGTGCCAGTAGTATGTGGGCCAGCCTGAACACTGAAGCTTTCTTT. J is TRBJ1-1 and V is TRBV19, with D unresolved. The CDR3 spans 15 residues. The germline V gene encodes CDR1 LNHDA and CDR2 SQIVND (reference sequence). V gave up 3 bases and J gave up 0 bases, with 11 bases separating them.

This chain joins TRBV2 and TRBJ2-5, with D hard to call. The germline V gene has CDR1 SNHLY and CDR2 FYNNEI. The CDR3 contains 11 residues. The V end was cut by 2 bases, the J end by 5 bases, with 3 bases between. For the CDR3, the DNA is TGTGCCAGCAGTGAATACGAGACCCAGTACTTC. Amino acids: CASSEYETQYF.

The chain uses TRBV7-2 and TRBJ1-1, with D perhaps TRBD1 (6 bases). Trimming removed 2 bases from V and 8 bases from J, with 9 bases in between. Germline loops: CDR1 SGHTA, CDR2 FQGNSA. This CDR3 region has 12 residues. The CDR3 here is CASSLIGTEAFF. CDR3 nucleotide sequence: TGTGCCAGCAGCTTAATCGGGACAGAAGCTTTCTTT.

The chain employs TRBV10-3 and TRBJ2-2; TRBD1 is a possible D gene (5 bases). Germline assignment: CDR1 ENHRY and CDR2 SYGVKD. The CDR3 has 14 amino acids. The V gene lost 6 bases and the J gene lost 6 bases, with 14 bases spanning the gap. The chain's CDR3 is CAISPSQGAGELFF. CDR3 DNA: TGTGCCATCAGCCCCTCCCAAGGGGCCGGGGAGCTGTTTTTT.

The J gene is TRBJ2-3, the V gene TRBV11-3; D not resolved. Germline-derived CDR1 and CDR2 are SGHNT and YENEEA. Trimming pared 3 bases from V and 0 bases from J, leaving 4 bases between. There are 13 residues in the CDR3. The CDR3 is CASSFPSTDTQYF. In nucleotides, the CDR3 is TGTGCCAGCAGCTTCCCTAGCACAGATACGCAGTATTTT.

This chain uses TRBV7-8 with TRBJ2-5; a possible D gene is TRBD1 (6 bases). Deletions cut 2 bases from V and 6 bases from J, with 13 bases between. Germline CDR1 and CDR2: SGHVS and FQNEAQ. CDR3 length: 14 residues. The CDR3 sequence is CASSLKEQGQTQYF. CDR3 DNA: TGTGCCAGCAGCTTAAAAGAACAGGGACAGACCCAGTACTTC.

The chain employs TRBV9 and TRBJ2-5, with a tentative D call TRBD2 (5 bases). Between the trimmed V and J ends, which lost 0 bases and 2 bases, there was a span of 11 bases. Looked up from germline, CDR1 is SGDLS and CDR2 is YYNGEE. This CDR3 region has 15 residues. The CDR3 spells CASSVGLAPQETQYF. The CDR3 region has the DNA TGTGCCAGCAGCGTAGGGCTAGCACCACAAGAGACCCAGTACTTC. Drawing the rest from reference TRBV9 and TRBJ2-5, the complete variable domain is DSGVTQTPKHLITATGQRVTLRCSPRSGDLSVYWYQQSLDQGLQFLIQYYNGEERAKGNILERFSAQQFPDLHSELNLSSLELGDSALYFCASSVGLAPQETQYFGPGTRLLVL.

The table lists this clone with a count of one. The chain couples TRBV9 to TRBJ2-1; 15 nucleotides align to TRBD2. The germline V gene encodes CDR1 SGDLS and CDR2 YYNGEE. V was clipped by 3 bases and J by 5 bases; unmatched bases: 9. The CDR3 has 18 amino acids. CDR3 loop: CASSAGTSGGRGDNEQFF. CDR3 sequence (DNA): TGTGCCAGCAGCGCCGGGACTAGCGGGGGGCGAGGAGACAATGAGCAGTTCTTC.

The chain recombines TRBV28 with TRBJ2-7, with D perhaps TRBD2 (6 bases). Trimming cost V 2 bases and J 0 bases, with 11 bases left between them. There are 15 residues in the CDR3. CDR1 and CDR2 (germline): MDHEN, SYDVKM. CDR3 region: CASSLPGTHSYEQYF. Here the CDR3 DNA reads TGTGCCAGCAGTTTACCCGGGACTCACTCCTACGAGCAGTACTTC.

The chain recombines TRBV28 with TRBJ2-2; 7 nucleotides match TRBD2. Germline lookup yields CDR1 MDHEN and CDR2 SYDVKM. There are 14 residues in the CDR3. V trimming: 6 bases; J trimming: 1 base; junction bases outside the gene matches: 2. The DNA of the CDR3 is TGTGCCAGCAGGGGCGGGGGGAACACCGGGGAGCTGTTTTTT. The encoded protein is CASRGGGNTGELFF.

V and J are TRBV19 and TRBJ1-1, with D unclear. The CDR3 is 13 amino acids. Germline CDR1 reads LNHDA; CDR2 reads SQIVND (reference sequence). V lost 3 bases and J 4 bases, leaving 9 bases between the germline ends. CDR3 sequence: CASSMTGSTEAFF. The CDR3 DNA reads as TGTGCCAGTAGTATGACGGGGTCCACTGAAGCTTTCTTT.

The J gene is TRBJ1-1, the V gene TRBV24-1; D is uncertain. V was pared by 0 bases and J by 3 bases, with 16 bases between. CDR1 is KGHDR and CDR2 is SFDVKD in the germline V gene. The CDR3 has 17 residues. Here the CDR3 DNA reads TGTGCCACCAGTGATTTGGCCGCTTCTCAGGAGGACACTGAAGCTTTCTTT. Encoded protein: CATSDLAASQEDTEAFF.

This rearrangement joins TRBV18 to TRBJ1-1; D remains unclear. Germline-derived CDR1 and CDR2 are KGHSH and LQKENI. V shed 0 bases and J shed 6 bases, with 8 bases lying between them. The CDR3 covers 13 residues. The CDR3 is CASSPPLSPEAFF. CDR3 nucleotides: TGTGCCAGCTCACCACCCCTTAGCCCTGAAGCTTTCTTT.

The genes are TRBV6-2 or TRBV6-3 and TRBJ1-4; D is undetermined. CDR1 and CDR2 (germline): MNHEY, SVGEGT. V lost 5 bases and J lost 8, with 15 bases in between. This CDR3 comprises 14 residues. CDR3 coding DNA: TGTGCCAGCAGTACCTCCAGACTCCAAGAAAAACTGTTTTTT. Translated: CASSTSRLQEKLFF.

This clone showed up just a few times. This sequence joins TRBV5-6 and TRBJ2-5; D is possibly TRBD1 or TRBD2 (6 bases each). CDR3 length equals 14 residues. Trimming shortened V by 4 bases and J by 5 bases, and 15 bases separated the two germline ends. Germline V CDR1 and CDR2: SGHDT, YYEEEE. CDR3 coding DNA: TGTGCCAGCAGCCCTCGGAGGGGGATGGAGACCCAGTACTTC. Protein sequence: CASSPRRGMETQYF.

The chain is built from TRBV9 and TRBJ2-3; 9 bases are shared with TRBD2. With V trimmed by 6 bases and J by 6 bases, 11 bases remained unmatched. The CDR3 length is 15 residues. From germline, CDR1 is SGDLS and CDR2 YYNGEE. CDR3 region: CASNQRGVSLDTQYF. CDR3 DNA sequence: TGTGCCAGCAATCAGCGGGGGGTCTCTCTTGATACGCAGTATTTT.

The chain links TRBV5-4 to TRBJ1-4; D not resolved. Between the trimmed V and J ends, which lost 3 bases and 8 bases, there was a span of 8 bases. The CDR3 consists of 12 residues. Germline V gene data show CDR1 as SGHNT and CDR2 as YYREEE (reference sequence). The CDR3 spells CASSSEEEKLFF. In DNA form, the CDR3 reads TGTGCCAGCAGCTCGGAGGAGGAAAAACTGTTTTTT.

The CDR3: CASSSPGTLNTGELFF. The CDR3 DNA reads TGTGCCAGCAGCTCGCCCGGGACACTGAACACCGGGGAGCTGTTTTTT. The chain carries TRBV7-9 and TRBJ2-2, with D possibly matching TRBD1 (6 bases). The CDR3 has 16 amino acids. Trimming removed 4 bases at V and 1 base at J, with 13 bases between. Germline V gene data show CDR1 as SEHNR and CDR2 as FQNEAQ (reference sequence).